The sequence of this TCR beta chain was determined in a study of cytomegalovirus exposure and HLA in healthy donors (dated by TCRdb to 2016 to 2017). Notes on the research overall: In an earlier analysis of approximately 500 of the donors, 276 Gb of sequence data and 90 million to 120 million unique TCR beta sequences from some 170 million T cells were reported. An early release covering roughly 600 HLA-typed donors comprised about 300 gigabases of sequencing data and some 79 million unique TCR sequences. Among the roughly 400 genotyped donors, around 79% belonged to the genetic ancestry cluster associated with self-reported Caucasian donors. The study aimed to test whether cataloging public T cell receptors could reveal signatures of past pathogen exposure. The study profiled the T cell repertoires of hundreds of subjects by immunosequencing and related them to cytomegalovirus serostatus. In addition to the first cohort of 666 subjects, a separate validation cohort of 130 or so different subjects was used. High-throughput TCR immunosequencing, statistical association of individual TCRs with disease status, and machine learning were combined to predict cytomegalovirus infection status. To study patterns of TCR occurrence, a later analysis re-analyzed previously published TCR beta repertoires from under 750 donors and added high-resolution HLA genotyping. The later analysis used no new phenotypic data to find candidate immune exposures, relying instead on TCR beta sequences and their occurrence across donors. An earlier analysis of 587 of the donors applied high-throughput TCR beta sequencing to assess whether each TCR beta V gene segment acted as functional or pseudogenic. Donor age, sex, ethnicity and CMV serostatus were compiled alongside the repertoire data. Genome-wide SNP genotypes for about 65% of the 666 donors were used in a later genetic analysis, which treated that subset as a discovery cohort. All discovery cohort repertoires had been generated on a single sequencing platform. HLA typing covered class I and class II loci at four-digit resolution. The number of donors typed differed by locus, with roughly 629-640 for A, B, C, DRB1 and DQB1, around 560 for DQA1, 600 to 610 for DPA1, and some 440 for DPB1. Four to six DR-DQ haplotypes were handled as single units for association and clustering, since linkage in the cohort was strong. On average, 235,054 unique TCR beta nucleotide sequences were sequenced per donor among a few hundred genotyped donors of the cohort, with 15% to 20% of those sequences being non-productive. What the authors observed across the whole study: The study gave a list of under 200 TCR beta chains associated with cytomegalovirus. In a later analysis, several top co-occurrence clusters were reported to appear linked to parvovirus B19, influenza, CMV and Epstein-Barr virus. A later genetic analysis reported fewer N-insertions in productive TCRs among donors in an Asian-associated ancestry cluster than the roughly 620-donor mean. Correlated functional status among segregating V segments might reflect linkage disequilibrium, but an unknown experimental factor could not be ruled out. A further reported finding was that TCR beta sequences accurately predicted the HLA-A and HLA-B alleles for most subjects in the first cohort. In both the original and validation cohorts, the classifier was reported to diagnose cytomegalovirus status with high specificity and sensitivity. The sequencing pipeline was judged likely to have produced a cluster of highly shared sequence variants as a technical artifact. CMV serostatus was the only immune exposure information available for the cohort. In a later analysis, HLA-associated TCR beta chains were found to be more clonally expanded and to have lower generation probabilities than equally common non-associated chains. In vitro tests confirmed that three of the cytomegalovirus-associated TCR beta chains recognize cytomegalovirus antigens. Some IMGT-functional V segments, including TRBV6-2 and TRBV6-3, could not be distinguished by the 87-base-pair reads and were therefore excluded. According to a later analysis, TCR association rates differed among HLA loci, with DRB1 alleles showing the most associated TCRs and HLA-C alleles showing the fewest. Most CMV-associated TCR beta chains appeared to be HLA-restricted in a later analysis, and the HLA associations seemed to be driven largely by CMV exposure. At a false discovery rate of 0.05, a later analysis linked around 17,000 TCR beta sequences to specific HLA alleles. The earlier analysis of 587 of the donors excluded some 16 rarely observed V segments, including chromosome 9 orphons, because counts were too low. In this cohort, only TCR beta chains were sequenced, and detectable features were limited by the absence of alpha or paired-chain data. An association between a missense DCLRE1C variant and V-gene and J-gene trimming of TCR beta chains was found in a later genetic analysis and replicated in an independent cohort. It was suggested by the authors that the approach could potentially be generalized to other disease states and immunological phenotypes. Assigning TCR associations to individual alleles was difficult when HLA alleles, especially DR and DQ, strongly co-occurred. In an earlier analysis of roughly 500 of the donors, most TCR beta V segments appeared in productive rearrangements about 87% or about 30% of the time, broadly matching IMGT annotations. Most TCR sequences were seen in very few donors, while some public TCRs were found in many individuals. Because HLA typing was unavailable for some donors at each locus, only the typed subset was used in association tests. Roughly uniform sequencing depth across donors was assumed in presence/absence analyses, although this assumption may not hold.

The cohort consisted of 650 to 850 healthy bone marrow donors. All cohort members were sampled while nominally healthy, although unrecorded immune exposures were likely present. The donor tested CMV seronegative and was one of the 352 seronegative cohort members. Each donor provided a peripheral blood sample, and peripheral blood mononuclear cells were used for TCR beta sequencing. Genomic DNA extraction from the blood cell samples was performed with the Qiagen DNeasy Blood Extraction Kit. Looking up the germline V gene yields CDR1 KGHSH and CDR2 LQKENI. Spanning cysteine to phenylalanine, the CDR3 consists of 16 amino acids. Of all the DNA, just the CDR3 is kept, 48 bases in frame from base 1. Germline trimming: 2 bases from V, 7 bases from J; junction bases outside gene matches: 5. The library was prepared using the immunoSEQ multiplex PCR assay. For the multiplex PCR, a mixture combining 60 forward primers for TCR Vbeta segments and 13 reverse primers for TCR Jbeta segments was used. The CDR3 region of rearranged TCR beta genes was amplified from genomic DNA by a multiplex PCR assay. Amplified TCR beta libraries were sequenced as 87-base-pair reads on the Illumina HiSeq System. In the original analysis: A later analysis counted 65 million to 90 million unique TCR beta chains across the 550 to 750 repertoires, and about 10 million of these chains were shared by at least two donors. Raw reads were error-corrected and collapsed into unique sequences by a nearest-neighbor algorithm in which closely related sequences were merged to remove PCR and sequencing errors. V, D and J gene segments were assigned by aligning CDR3 sequences to IMGT reference sequences. Each retained sequence needed at least a six-nucleotide match to both a V gene segment and a J gene segment. A rearrangement counted as productive if the CDR3 had no stop codons and remained in frame with V and J, and every other rearrangement counted as non-productive. Following IMGT convention, CDR3 was defined as the stretch from the second conserved V-encoded cysteine up to the conserved J-encoded phenylalanine. The earlier analysis of 587 of the donors excluded sequences that lacked an unambiguous match to a single V gene segment. In an earlier analysis of several hundred of the donors, V segments were called functional above 56.7% productive rearrangements and were called segregating when the between-donor standard deviation exceeded 5%. A statistical classification framework was developed to diagnose cytomegalovirus status using the catalog of TCR beta chain sequences. A later analysis assigned V and J genes by comparing TCR nucleotide sequences with IMGT/GENE-DB human TR gene sequences. The TCRdist pipeline was used in a later analysis to assign CDR3 sequences and most-parsimonious VDJ recombination scenarios. In a later analysis, every TCR beta chain was defined by the combination of its CDR3 amino acid sequence and its V-gene family, and reads without a unique V-gene family were dropped. A later analysis removed 592 highly shared, low-generation-probability nucleotide sequences to deal with suspected cross-contamination and a sequencing artifact. In a later analysis, a clonal expansion index was calculated for each public chain from normalized within-repertoire ranks of inferred template counts. In a later analysis, generation probabilities were computed using a VDJ recombination model fitted to out-of-frame rearrangements, and the results were checked against IGoR. In a later analysis, hypergeometric tests were used to score TCR-TCR, TCR-HLA and TCR-CMV co-occurrence, with a repertoire-size bias correction applied to TCR pairs. In a later analysis, false discovery rates were estimated by permuting HLA or CMV assignments 20 times. A later analysis grouped co-occurring TCRs with DBSCAN, adding TCRdist sequence similarity when clustering within HLA-allele-positive subsets. For co-occurrence clustering, repertoires with fewer than 30,000 or more than 120,000 public chains were excluded, along with a handful of repertoires with anomalous nucleotide sharing. TCRdb carries this immuneACCESS record with in-frame sequences only. Its versions omit some clonotypes, under half of them owing to an unresolved V gene in the studies checked, with the rest unexplained. From that table come the V and J calls and clone size; the DNA was used to work out D and trimming. Across this sample there are some 180,000 clones, with over 75% seen only once. Jointly, the top ten make up about 0.21% of the sample.

This clone was seen a few times. Its antigen is still unknown. Per-nucleotide qualities are absent, and no much larger clonotype sits a single base away. Sequencing was performed on PBMCs. The receptor's source is a girl younger than two in good health and CMV-seronegative. This sequence uses TRBV18 and TRBJ2-1, and TRBD2 matches 13 of the central bases. The CDR3 protein sequence reads: CASSPGGLAGYNEQFF. The DNA sequence is TGTGCCAGCTCACCAGGGGGACTAGCGGGATATAATGAGCAGTTCTTC. The CDR3 plus the reference TRBV18 and TRBJ2-1 genes for the other parts give the full variable domain: NAGVMQNPRHLVRRRGQEARLRCSPMKGHSHVYWYRQLPEEGLKFMVYLQKENIIDESGMPKERFSAEFPKEGPSILRIQQVVRGDSAAYFCASSPGGLAGYNEQFFGPGTRLTVL.